This T cell receptor beta chain emerged from a study of OX40 agonist ivuxolimab in advanced cancers. Study-wide background: An agonistic anti-OX40 (CD134) antibody, ivuxolimab, was used to treat the patients.

Worth noting for this clone: Its antigen is not identified.

Profiling relied on immunoSEQ multiplex PCR, and the TCRdb table lists in-frame clones only, not all of them. The data show roughly 54,000 clones, roughly 89% seen once. Study-level points and caveats: The CD4+ and CD8+ T cells in the blood had expanded clonally by week 6 at 0.1 to 3.0 mg/kg. Among T cells, CD8+ cells averaged more expanded clones than CD4+ cells.

The CDR3 length is 15 residues. Germline V gene lookup returns CDR1 MNHNY and CDR2 SVGAGI (reference sequence). V was trimmed by 5 bases and J by 2 bases, leaving 10 bases between them. The chain combines TRBV6-6 with TRBJ2-6, with D perhaps matching TRBD1 (6 bases). This clonotype was obtained from an adult with an advanced solid tumor such as melanoma, head and neck, liver or kidney cancer. Sequencing was performed on CD4+ or CD8+ T cells sorted from blood, taken in a trial of the OX40 agonist ivuxolimab. The CDR3 DNA sequence: TGTGCCAGCAGTAATACAGGGACTGGGGCCAACGTCCTGACTTTC. Encoded protein: CASSNTGTGANVLTF.